This entry lists 10 T cell receptor beta chains sequenced from one sample in a study of OX40 agonist ivuxolimab in advanced cancers. Data came from immunoSEQ multiplex PCR; TCRdb stores just in-frame clones and leaves some out. The sample contains 83,000 or so clones, 85% to 95% of which appear only once. The sample here was CD4+ or CD8+ T cells sorted from blood, taken in a trial of the OX40 agonist ivuxolimab. The receptor set was obtained from an adult with an advanced solid tumor such as melanoma, head and neck, liver or kidney cancer.

The rearrangement links TRBV25-1 to TRBJ2-7, with 9 bases aligning to TRBD2. The junction had 6 bases not matched to a gene; V was cut back by 7 bases and J by 2 bases. Germline V gives CDR1 MGHDK, CDR2 SYGVNS. This CDR3 has 14 residues. DNA for the CDR3: TGTGCCAGCACCGGGACTAGCCTGGCCTACGAGCAGTACTTC. It is translated as CASTGTSLAYEQYF.

This clone has a single count. The chain is built from TRBV6-1 and TRBJ1-2; the D is unclear. The CDR3 length is 12 residues. Germline-derived CDR1 and CDR2 are MNHNS and SASEGT. Between the trimmed V and J ends, which lost 6 bases and 5 bases, there was a span of 10 bases. The DNA for the CDR3 is TGTGCCAGCAGGAACACGGAATATGGCTACACCTTC. Translation gives CASRNTEYGYTF.

The chain carries TRBV28 and TRBJ2-5, with D perhaps assigned TRBD1 or TRBD2 (5 bases each). Trimming removed 8 bases at V and 4 bases at J, with 20 bases between. From germline, CDR1 is MDHEN and CDR2 SYDVKM. This CDR3 has 15 residues. The chain's CDR3 is CASSSKGLAGETQYF. CDR3 bases: TGTGCCAGCTCCTCCAAGGGGCTAGCCGGAGAGACCCAGTACTTC.

The rearrangement joins TRBV5-6 to TRBJ2-7, with 13 bases matching TRBD2. This CDR3 is 15 amino acids long. In germline, CDR1 is SGHDT, CDR2 YYEEEE. Trimming took 4 bases from V and 7 from J; bases not matched to a gene: 8. The CDR3 region is CASSRTSGRADEQYF. The CDR3 bases are TGTGCCAGCAGCCGCACTAGCGGGAGGGCCGATGAGCAGTACTTC.

V and J are TRBV14 and TRBJ2-7; D possibly corresponds to TRBD2 (6 bases). V was shortened by 1 base and J by 1 base, with 11 bases between the two germline ends. Germline V gene sequence: CDR1 SGHDN, CDR2 FVKESK. The length of the CDR3 is 15 residues. CDR3 sequence reads: CASSQVGSVSYEQYF. In DNA form, the CDR3 reads TGTGCCAGCAGCCAAGTCGGGAGTGTGTCCTACGAGCAGTACTTC.

There are a few counts of this clone. The chain joins TRBV14 to TRBJ1-2; 11 positions agree with TRBD1. CDR3 length equals 14 residues. Germline V CDR1 and CDR2: SGHDN, FVKESK. V lost 4 bases, J lost 6 bases, and 4 bases stayed unmatched. This chain's CDR3 is CASSPGQGANGYTF. DNA of the CDR3: TGTGCCAGCAGCCCCGGACAGGGGGCGAATGGCTACACCTTC.

This sequence joins TRBV6-6 and TRBJ1-5; D not resolved. Trimming removed 6 bases at V and 5 bases at J, with 11 bases between. The CDR3 is 13 residues long. The germline CDR1 and CDR2 sequences are MNHNY and SVGAGI (reference sequence). CDR3 nucleotide sequence: TGTGCCAGCAGGGTAACAATAGATCAGCCCCAGCATTTT. Translating gives CASRVTIDQPQHF.

This chain connects TRBV11-2 to TRBJ1-5, with TRBD1 as a possible D gene (6 bases). Trimming took 5 bases from V and 2 from J, leaving 19 bases between them. Germline lookup yields CDR1 SGHAT and CDR2 FQNNGV. This CDR3 has 17 amino acids. CDR3 bases: TGTGCCAGCAGCCACTATCCGGGGGGCGCAGGCAATCAGCCCCAGCATTTT. This codes for CASSHYPGGAGNQPQHF.

The rearrangement uses TRBV6-1 and TRBJ1-3; D is possibly TRBD1 (5 bases). V gave up 3 bases and J gave up 2 bases, with 5 bases separating them. The length of the CDR3 is 13 residues. The germline V gene has CDR1 MNHNS and CDR2 SASEGT. The chain's CDR3 is CASSETAGNTIYF. In DNA, the CDR3 is TGTGCCAGCAGTGAGACAGCTGGAAACACCATATATTTT.

The V call is TRBV2, the J call TRBJ1-2; tentative D call: TRBD1 (6 bases). The CDR3 is 12 residues long. Looked up from germline, CDR1 is SNHLY and CDR2 is FYNNEI. In DNA, the CDR3 is TGTGCGAGCGGGACACTTAACTATGGCTACACCTTC. This encodes CASGTLNYGYTF. Variable domain in full (rest from reference TRBV2 and TRBJ1-2): EPEVTQTPSHQVTQMGQEVILRCVPISNHLYFYWYRQILGQKVEFLVSFYNNEISEKSEIFDDQFSVERPDGSNFTLKIRSTKLEDSAMYFCASGTLNYGYTFGSGTRLTVV.